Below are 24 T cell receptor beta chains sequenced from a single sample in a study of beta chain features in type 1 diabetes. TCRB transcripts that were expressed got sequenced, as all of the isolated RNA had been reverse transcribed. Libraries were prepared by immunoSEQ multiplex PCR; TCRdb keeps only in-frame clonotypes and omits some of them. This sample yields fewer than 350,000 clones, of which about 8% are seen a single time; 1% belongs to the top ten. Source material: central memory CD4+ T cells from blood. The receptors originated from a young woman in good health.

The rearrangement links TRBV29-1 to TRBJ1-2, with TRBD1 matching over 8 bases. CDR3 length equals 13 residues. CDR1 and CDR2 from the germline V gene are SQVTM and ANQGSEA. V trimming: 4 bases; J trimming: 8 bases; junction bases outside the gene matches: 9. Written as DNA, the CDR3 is TGCAGCGTTGCCCTGGACAGGGCCCTCGGCTACACCTTC. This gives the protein CSVALDRALGYTF.

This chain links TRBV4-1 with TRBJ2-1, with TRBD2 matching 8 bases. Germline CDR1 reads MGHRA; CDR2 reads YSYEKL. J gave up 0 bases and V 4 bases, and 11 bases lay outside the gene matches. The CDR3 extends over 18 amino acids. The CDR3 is CASSRLLTSDSSYNEQFF. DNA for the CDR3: TGCGCCAGCAGCCGGCTTTTGACTAGCGACAGCTCCTACAATGAGCAGTTCTTC.

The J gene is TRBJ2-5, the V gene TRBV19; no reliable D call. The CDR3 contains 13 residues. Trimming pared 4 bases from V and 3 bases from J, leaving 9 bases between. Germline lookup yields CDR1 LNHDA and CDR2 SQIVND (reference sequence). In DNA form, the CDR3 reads TGTGCCAGTAGTACTCGTGGGGAAGAGACCCAGTACTTC. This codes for CASSTRGEETQYF.

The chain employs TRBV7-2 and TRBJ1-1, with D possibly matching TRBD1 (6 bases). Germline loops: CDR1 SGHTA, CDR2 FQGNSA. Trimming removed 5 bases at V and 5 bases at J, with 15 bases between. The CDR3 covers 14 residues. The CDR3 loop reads CASSPFLGATEAFF. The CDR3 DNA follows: TGTGCCAGCAGCCCATTCCTGGGGGCTACTGAAGCTTTCTTT.

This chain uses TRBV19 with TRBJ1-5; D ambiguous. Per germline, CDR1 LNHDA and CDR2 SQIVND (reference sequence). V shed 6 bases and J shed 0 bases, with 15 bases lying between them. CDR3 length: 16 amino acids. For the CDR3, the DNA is TGTGCCAGTAGCTATTATGACGGTTATAGCAATCAGCCCCAGCATTTT. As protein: CASSYYDGYSNQPQHF.

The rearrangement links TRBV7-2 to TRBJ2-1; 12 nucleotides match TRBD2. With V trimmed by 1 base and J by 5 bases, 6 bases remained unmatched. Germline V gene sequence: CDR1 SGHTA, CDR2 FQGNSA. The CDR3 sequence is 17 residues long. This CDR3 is CASSLDYPSGRDNEQFF. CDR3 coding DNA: TGTGCCAGCAGCTTAGATTACCCTAGCGGGAGGGACAATGAGCAGTTCTTC.

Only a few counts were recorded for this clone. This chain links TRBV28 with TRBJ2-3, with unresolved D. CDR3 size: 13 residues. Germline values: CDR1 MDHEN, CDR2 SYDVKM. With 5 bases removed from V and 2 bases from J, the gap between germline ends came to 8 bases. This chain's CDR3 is CASSGDITDTQYF. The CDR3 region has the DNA TGTGCCAGCAGTGGCGACATCACAGATACGCAGTATTTT. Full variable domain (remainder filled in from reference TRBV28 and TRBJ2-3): DVKVTQSSRYLVKRTGEKVFLECVQDMDHENMFWYRQDPGLGLRLIYFSYDVKMKEKGDIPEGYSVSREKKERFSLILESASTNQTSMYLCASSGDITDTQYFGPGTRLTVL.

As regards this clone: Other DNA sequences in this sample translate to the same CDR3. The chain's CDR3 is CASSTGTGGQPQHF. The CDR3 DNA reads TGTGCCAGCAGTACCGGGACAGGCGGTCAGCCCCAGCATTTT. This sequence joins TRBV2 and TRBJ1-5; 8 bases match TRBD1. V trimming: 5 bases; J trimming: 6 bases; junction bases outside the gene matches: 6. CDR1 and CDR2 (germline): SNHLY, FYNNEI. This CDR3 contains 14 residues.

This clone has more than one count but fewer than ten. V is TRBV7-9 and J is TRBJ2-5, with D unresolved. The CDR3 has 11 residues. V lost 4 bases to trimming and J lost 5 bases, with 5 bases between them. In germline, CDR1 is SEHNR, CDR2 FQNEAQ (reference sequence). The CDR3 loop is CASSYEETQYF. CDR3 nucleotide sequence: TGTGCCAGCAGCTATGAGGAGACCCAGTACTTC.

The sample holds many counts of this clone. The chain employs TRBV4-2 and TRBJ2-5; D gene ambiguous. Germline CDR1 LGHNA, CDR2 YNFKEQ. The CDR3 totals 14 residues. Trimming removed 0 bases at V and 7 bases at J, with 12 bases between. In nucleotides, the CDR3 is TGTGCCAGCAGCCAAGAAGACCCCATGGGGACCCAGTACTTC. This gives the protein CASSQEDPMGTQYF.

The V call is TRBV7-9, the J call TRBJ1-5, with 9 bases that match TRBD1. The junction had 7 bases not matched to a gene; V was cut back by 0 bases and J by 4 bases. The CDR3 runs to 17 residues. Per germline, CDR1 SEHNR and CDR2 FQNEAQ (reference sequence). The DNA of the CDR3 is TGTGCCAGCAGCTTAGCTCCTGGGACAGGGCGAAATCAGCCCCAGCATTTT. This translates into CASSLAPGTGRNQPQHF.

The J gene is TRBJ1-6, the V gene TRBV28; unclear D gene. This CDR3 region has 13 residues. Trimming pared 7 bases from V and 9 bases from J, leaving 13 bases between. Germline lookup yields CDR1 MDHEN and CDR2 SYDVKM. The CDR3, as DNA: TGTGCCAGCATTCTAACTTCGGGTTCACCCCTCCACTTT. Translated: CASILTSGSPLHF.

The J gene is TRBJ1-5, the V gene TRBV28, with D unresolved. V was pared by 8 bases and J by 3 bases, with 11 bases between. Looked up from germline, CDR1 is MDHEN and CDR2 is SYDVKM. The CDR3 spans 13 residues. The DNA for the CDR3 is TGTGCCAGCTTGTCGTCCGCCAATCAGCCCCAGCATTTT. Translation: CASLSSANQPQHF.

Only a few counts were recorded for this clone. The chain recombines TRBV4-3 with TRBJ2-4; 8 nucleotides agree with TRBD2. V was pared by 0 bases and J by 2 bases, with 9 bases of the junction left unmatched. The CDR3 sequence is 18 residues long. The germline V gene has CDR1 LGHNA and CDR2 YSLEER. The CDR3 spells CASSQDPPAGESKNIQYF. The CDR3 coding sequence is TGCGCCAGCAGCCAAGATCCGCCAGCGGGGGAATCCAAAAACATTCAGTACTTC.

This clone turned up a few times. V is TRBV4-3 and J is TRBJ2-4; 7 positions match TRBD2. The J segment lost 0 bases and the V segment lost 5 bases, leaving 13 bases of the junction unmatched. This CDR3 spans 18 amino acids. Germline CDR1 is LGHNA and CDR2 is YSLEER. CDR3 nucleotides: TGCGCCAGCAGCGACAGAGTTATAGCGGGCCAAGCCAAAAACATTCAGTACTTC. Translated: CASSDRVIAGQAKNIQYF.

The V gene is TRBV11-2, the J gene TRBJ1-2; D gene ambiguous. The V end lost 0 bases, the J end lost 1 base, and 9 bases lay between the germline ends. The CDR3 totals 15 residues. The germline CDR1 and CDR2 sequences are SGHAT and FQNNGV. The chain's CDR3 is CASSLDGRNNYGYTF. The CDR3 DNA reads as TGTGCCAGCAGCTTAGATGGGCGGAATAACTATGGCTACACCTTC.

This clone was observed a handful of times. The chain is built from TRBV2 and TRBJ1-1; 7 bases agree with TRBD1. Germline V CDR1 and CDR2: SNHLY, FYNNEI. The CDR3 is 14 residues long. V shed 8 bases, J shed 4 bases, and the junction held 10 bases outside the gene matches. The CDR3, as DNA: TGTGCCAGCGCCTTTAAGGGGGCGGGCACTGAAGCTTTCTTT. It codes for CASAFKGAGTEAFF. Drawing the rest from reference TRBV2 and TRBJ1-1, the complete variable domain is EPEVTQTPSHQVTQMGQEVILRCVPISNHLYFYWYRQILGQKVEFLVSFYNNEISEKSEIFDDQFSVERPDGSNFTLKIRSTKLEDSAMYFCASAFKGAGTEAFFGQGTRLTVV.

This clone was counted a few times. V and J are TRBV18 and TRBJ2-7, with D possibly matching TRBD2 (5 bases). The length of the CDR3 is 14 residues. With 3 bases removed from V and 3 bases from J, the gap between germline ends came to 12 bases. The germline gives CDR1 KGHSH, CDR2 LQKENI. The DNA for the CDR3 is TGTGCCAGCTCACCCTTCCGGGGAGACTACGAGCAGTACTTC. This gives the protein CASSPFRGDYEQYF.

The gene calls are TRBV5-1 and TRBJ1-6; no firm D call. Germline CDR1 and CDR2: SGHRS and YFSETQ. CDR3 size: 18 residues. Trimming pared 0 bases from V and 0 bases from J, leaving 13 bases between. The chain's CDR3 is CASSLAGSGSSYNSPLHF. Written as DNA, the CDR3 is TGCGCCAGCAGCTTGGCCGGGTCAGGTAGCTCCTATAATTCACCCCTCCACTTT. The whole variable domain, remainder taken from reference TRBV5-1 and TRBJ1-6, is KAGVTQTPRYLIKTRGQQVTLSCSPISGHRSVSWYQQTPGQGLQFLFEYFSETQRNKGNFPGRFSGRQFSNSRSEMNVSTLELGDSALYLCASSLAGSGSSYNSPLHFGNGTRLTVT.

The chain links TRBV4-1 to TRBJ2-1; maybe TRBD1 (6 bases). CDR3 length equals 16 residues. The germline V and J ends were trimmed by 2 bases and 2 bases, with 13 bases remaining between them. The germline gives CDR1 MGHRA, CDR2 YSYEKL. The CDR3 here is CASSQTDSQTYNEQFF. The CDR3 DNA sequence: TGCGCCAGCAGCCAAACGGACAGTCAAACCTACAATGAGCAGTTCTTC.

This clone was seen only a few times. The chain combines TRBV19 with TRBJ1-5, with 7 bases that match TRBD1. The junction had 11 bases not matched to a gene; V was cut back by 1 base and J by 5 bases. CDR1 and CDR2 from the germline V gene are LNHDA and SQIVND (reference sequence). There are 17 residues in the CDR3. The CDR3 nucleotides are TGTGCCAGTAGTATAGCACAGGGGATGACGGGGTATCAGCCCCAGCATTTT. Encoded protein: CASSIAQGMTGYQPQHF.

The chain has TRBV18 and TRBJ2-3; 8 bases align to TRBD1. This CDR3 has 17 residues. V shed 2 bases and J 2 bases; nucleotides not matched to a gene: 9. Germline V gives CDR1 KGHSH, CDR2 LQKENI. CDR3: CASSPNAGTGVTDTQYF. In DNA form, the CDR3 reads TGTGCCAGCTCACCAAACGCCGGGACAGGAGTCACAGATACGCAGTATTTT.

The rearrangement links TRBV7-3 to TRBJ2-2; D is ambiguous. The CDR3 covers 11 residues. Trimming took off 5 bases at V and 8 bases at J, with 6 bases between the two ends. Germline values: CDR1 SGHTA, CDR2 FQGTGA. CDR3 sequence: CASSEEGELFF. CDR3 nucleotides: TGTGCCAGCAGCGAGGAGGGGGAGCTGTTTTTT.

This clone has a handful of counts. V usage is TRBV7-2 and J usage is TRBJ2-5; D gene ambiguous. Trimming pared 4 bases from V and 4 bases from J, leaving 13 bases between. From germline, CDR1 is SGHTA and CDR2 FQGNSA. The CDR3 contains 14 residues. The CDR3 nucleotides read TGTGCCAGCAGCTCCCACTCTCCCCCAGAGACCCAGTACTTC. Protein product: CASSSHSPPETQYF.